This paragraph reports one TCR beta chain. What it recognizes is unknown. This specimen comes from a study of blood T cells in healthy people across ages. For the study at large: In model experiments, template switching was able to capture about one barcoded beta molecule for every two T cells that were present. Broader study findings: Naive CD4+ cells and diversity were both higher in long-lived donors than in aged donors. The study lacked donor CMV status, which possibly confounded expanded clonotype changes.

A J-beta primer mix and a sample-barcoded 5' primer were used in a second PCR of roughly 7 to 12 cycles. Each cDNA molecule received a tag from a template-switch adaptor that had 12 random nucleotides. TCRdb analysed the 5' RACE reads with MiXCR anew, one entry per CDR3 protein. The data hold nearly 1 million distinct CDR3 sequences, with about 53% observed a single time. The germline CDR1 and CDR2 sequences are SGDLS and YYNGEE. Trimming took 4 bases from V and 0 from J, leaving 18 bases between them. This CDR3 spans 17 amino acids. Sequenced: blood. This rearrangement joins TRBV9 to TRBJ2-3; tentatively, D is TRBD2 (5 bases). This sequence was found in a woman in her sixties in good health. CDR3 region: CASSTRQVDSSTDTQYF. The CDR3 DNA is TGTGCCAGCAGCACACGTCAGGTGGACTCTAGCACAGATACGCAGTATTTT.